The rows below give T cell receptor beta chains drawn from one sample of a study of blood T cell repertoires in COVID-19. Repertoires were generated with immunoSEQ multiplex PCR, while TCRdb's copy carries only in-frame clones and drops some. The sample records around 130,000 clones, 75% to 85% being singletons. Sequencing was performed on peripheral blood. These receptors were obtained from a woman of 80 years or more with acute or convalescent COVID-19. Both conserved end residues are part of each CDR3. D genes are given only for firm matches. For some rows the clone size is stated as once, few or many, or as a class when expanded; others skip it.

j_call	d_call	clone_size	cdr3_length	v_call	cdr3_aa	cdr3_nt
TRBJ1-3	NA	NA	13	TRBV28	CASSPAFRNTIYF	TGTGCCAGCAGTCCCGCTTTTCGGAACACCATATATTTT
TRBJ2-1	TRBD2	few	14	TRBV7-3	CASSLAGGRNEQFF	TGTGCCAGCAGCCTAGCGGGGGGGAGGAATGAGCAGTTCTTC
TRBJ1-3	NA	NA	14	TRBV30	CAWSVRGSGNTIYF	TGTGCCTGGAGTGTTAGGGGATCTGGAAACACCATATATTTT
TRBJ1-1	NA	NA	14	TRBV9	CASSLDWGDAEAFF	TGTGCCAGCAGCCTAGATTGGGGGGACGCTGAAGCTTTCTTT
TRBJ2-7	TRBD1	few	13	TRBV30	CAWTRTGYYEQYF	TGTGCCTGGACAAGGACAGGGTACTACGAGCAGTACTTC
TRBJ2-3	TRBD1	NA	13	TRBV24-1	CATSQGAIDTQYF	TGTGCCACCAGCCAGGGGGCAATAGATACGCAGTATTTT
TRBJ1-6	NA	NA	12	TRBV7-2	CASSRMASPLHF	TGTGCCAGCAGCCGTATGGCCTCACCCCTCCACTTT
TRBJ2-5	TRBD1	NA	12	TRBV12-3/TRBV12-4	CASSDRVGTQYF	TGTGCCAGCAGTGACAGGGTCGGGACCCAGTACTTC
TRBJ1-4	TRBD1	NA	16	TRBV7-8	CASSLGGDRRNEKLFF	TGTGCCAGCAGCTTAGGTGGGGACAGACGTAATGAAAAACTGTTTTTT
TRBJ1-1	NA	NA	16	TRBV9	CAGRRGPLDMNTEAFF	TGTGCCGGCAGGCGGGGCCCTTTAGACATGAACACTGAAGCTTTCTTT
TRBJ1-2	TRBD1	NA	14	TRBV9	CASSAQQGAGGYTF	TGTGCCAGCAGCGCACAACAGGGGGCTGGTGGCTACACCTTC
TRBJ2-7	TRBD1	NA	14	TRBV28	CASRRQGDSYEQYF	TGTGCCAGCAGAAGACAGGGGGACTCCTACGAGCAGTACTTC